The 5 T cell receptor beta chains listed next were all sequenced from one sample in a study of identical twins' blood T cells. Each CDR3 protein is one row after TCRdb ran MiXCR on the 5' RACE reads. This table holds a few hundred thousand distinct CDR3 sequences, roughly 28% found once. Sequences were obtained from PBMCs. These receptor sequences come from a woman aged 18 to 55 in good health.

V and J are TRBV13 and TRBJ1-3; 7 bases fit TRBD1. Germline CDR1 is PRHDT and CDR2 is FYEKMQ (reference sequence). This CDR3 contains 15 residues. The V gene end was trimmed by 6 bases and the J gene end by 2 bases; junction bases not matched to a gene: 7. This chain's CDR3 is CASSYDRVPGNTIYF. CDR3 DNA: TGTGCCAGCAGTTACGACAGGGTACCTGGAAACACCATATATTTT.

This clonotype was seen at least ten times. This chain links TRBV7-7 with TRBJ2-1; TRBD1 agrees at 7 bases. J lost 7 bases, V lost 2 bases, and 2 bases had no gene match. CDR3 length: 13 amino acids. The germline gives CDR1 SSHAT, CDR2 FNYEAQ (reference sequence). CDR3 loop: CASSLRQGNEQFF. The CDR3 nucleotides read TGTGCCAGCAGCTTACGACAGGGAAATGAGCAGTTCTTC.

This clonotype appeared many times. The chain links TRBV29-1 to TRBJ2-1; tentative D call: TRBD2 (6 bases). The CDR3 consists of 15 residues. Trimming cost V 0 bases and J 1 base, with 10 bases left between them. CDR1 and CDR2 (germline): SQVTM, ANQGSEA. DNA for the CDR3: TGCAGCGTTGAAGATAGTAGCGGTTCCTACAATGAGCAGTTCTTC. It codes for CSVEDSSGSYNEQFF.

This clonotype has just a few counts. V gene TRBV20-1 combines with J gene TRBJ2-7; D not certain. Germline V gives CDR1 DFQATT, CDR2 SNEGSKA (reference sequence). V lost 6 bases, J lost 0 bases, and 12 bases lay in between. The CDR3 extends over 13 amino acids. The CDR3 loop is CSAYDTLSYEQYF. For the CDR3, the DNA is TGCAGTGCCTACGACACACTCTCCTACGAGCAGTACTTC.

Notes on this clonotype: The junction departs from germline at one end; a sequencing error may be responsible. This rearrangement joins TRBV12-3 or TRBV12-4 to TRBJ2-7; 9 bases line up with TRBD2. This CDR3 comprises 16 residues. CDR3 nucleotides: TGTGCCGCTTTAATTTCCGGAGTAGCGGGAGTCTACAAGCAGTACTTC. It codes for CAALISGVAGVYKQYF.